Following are 9 T cell receptor beta chains from one sample sequenced in a study of T-cell reconstitution after alpha-beta-depleted transplantation in children. A TCRbeta library incorporating unique molecular identifiers was prepared. TCRdb passed the PCR reads through MiXCR, listing each CDR3 protein once. The data hold fewer than 250,000 distinct CDR3 sequences, with roughly 8.2% observed a single time. The material was PBMCs, mostly from graft donor cells, obtained 180 days after TCRalphabeta/CD19-depleted stem cell transplant. These receptor sequences come from a male patient aged 10 to 17 who had a stem cell transplant for acute lymphoblastic leukemia, so the T cells may come from the graft donor.

This clonotype was observed at least ten times. This rearrangement joins TRBV10-3 to TRBJ2-7, with a weak D call TRBD2 (7 bases). The germline gives CDR1 ENHRY, CDR2 SYGVKD. With 4 bases removed from V and 4 bases from J, the gap between germline ends came to 17 bases. There are 15 residues in the CDR3. CDR3 protein: CAISAYTGRGYEQYF. DNA of the CDR3: TGTGCCATCAGTGCCTATACAGGGAGGGGTTACGAGCAGTACTTC.

At least ten counts were recorded for this clonotype. The V call is TRBV27, the J call TRBJ2-7; D gene unclear. Trimming pared 5 bases from V and 3 bases from J, leaving 14 bases between. Per germline, CDR1 MNHEY and CDR2 SMNVEV (reference sequence). This CDR3 contains 14 residues. This CDR3 reads CASSPGRSDYEQYF. The CDR3 bases are TGTGCCAGCAGTCCAGGACGGTCCGACTACGAGCAGTACTTC.

This clonotype was observed at least ten times. J is TRBJ2-4 and V is TRBV5-6; 9 positions agree with TRBD2. CDR3 size: 18 residues. The trim removed 4 bases at V and 6 bases at J, leaving 17 bases unmatched. Germline CDR1 reads SGHDT; CDR2 reads YYEEEE. In nucleotides, the CDR3 is TGTGCCAGCAGCCAGGCGGGGGGGGCCCACCCATCTGGAAACATTCAGTACTTC. It yields the protein CASSQAGGAHPSGNIQYF.

This clonotype appeared many times. The J gene is TRBJ1-1, the V gene TRBV12-3 or TRBV12-4; 8 bases are a match to TRBD1. V dropped 4 bases and J dropped 1; count of bases not matched to a gene: 2. The CDR3 has 14 residues. CDR3 nucleotides: TGTGCCAGCAGTTACAGGGGGAGGAACACTGAAGCTTTCTTT. Residues: CASSYRGRNTEAFF.

The sample holds many counts of this clonotype. CDR3 protein: CASRQTGRVQAFF. Here the CDR3 DNA reads TGTGCCAGCAGGCAGACAGGGAGGGTTCAAGCTTTCTTT. The chain uses TRBV5-6 and TRBJ1-1, with 7 bases matching TRBD1. The CDR3 is made up of 13 amino acids. Germline-derived CDR1 and CDR2 are SGHDT and YYEEEE. J lost 9 bases, V lost 5 bases, and 10 bases had no gene match.

This clonotype was recorded many times. The rearrangement links TRBV5-1 to TRBJ1-2, with D hard to call. This CDR3 has 13 amino acids. The germline V gene encodes CDR1 SGHRS and CDR2 YFSETQ. Between the trimmed V and J ends, which lost 8 bases and 4 bases, there was a span of 15 bases. CDR3 DNA: TGCGCCAGTTCCGCCGACCGCTGCTATGGCTACACCTTC. Translation gives CASSADRCYGYTF.

CDR3 loop: CASTPSERGRPWGDTGELFF. DNA of the CDR3: TGTGCCAGCACCCCATCGGAGAGGGGGCGGCCTTGGGGAGACACCGGGGAGCTGTTTTTT. This sequence joins TRBV7-6 and TRBJ2-2; TRBD1 agrees at 7 bases. The germline V gene encodes CDR1 SGHVS and CDR2 FNYEAQ. With 7 bases clipped from V and 3 bases from J, the junction kept 23 bases outside the gene matches. CDR3 length: 20 amino acids.

Many counts were recorded for this clonotype. This chain joins TRBV10-3 and TRBJ2-5; D remains ambiguous. V was clipped by 3 bases and J by 1 base, with 9 bases between them. Germline CDR1 reads ENHRY; CDR2 reads SYGVKD. CDR3 size: 14 residues. Written as DNA, the CDR3 is TGTGCCATCAGTGAAATTCACCCCCAAGAGACCCAGTACTTC. Its translation: CAISEIHPQETQYF.

This clonotype occurred a few times. V gene TRBV29-1 combines with J gene TRBJ2-5; D gene ambiguous. CDR3 size: 12 residues. Germline V gene lookup returns CDR1 SQVTM and CDR2 ANQGSEA. V was clipped by 4 bases and J by 2 bases, with 8 bases between them. The CDR3 nucleotides are TGCAGCGTTGCGAAACAACAAGAGACCCAGTACTTC. Residues: CSVAKQQETQYF.